The subject of this entry is one T cell receptor beta chain. The antigen is not known. The sample belongs to a study of synovial regulatory T cells in juvenile arthritis. Study outcomes and limitations: Inflammation-associated Treg cells in blood had less TCR diversity than the remaining blood Treg cells.

The method was immunoSEQ multiplex PCR; TCRdb's version includes in-frame clones alone and lacks a portion of them. This sample contains roughly 9,600 clones. Median disease duration was roughly 7 years, range 0.2-19.1. Germline V gene sequence: CDR1 MNHEY, CDR2 SMNVEV (reference sequence). The CDR3 covers 14 residues. The DNA is unrecorded. The chain carries TRBV27 and TRBJ2-2; as DNA is missing, the TRBD1 call by TCRdb cannot be tested. The receptor's source is a donor between 2 and 29 years old with juvenile idiopathic arthritis. Sequenced material: Treg cells from blood. Noted subset: HLA-DR+ inflammation-associated blood Treg cells. The chain's CDR3 is CASSPVGQPGELFF.